This TCR beta chain was captured by sequencing in a study of long-term antiretroviral therapy in people with HIV. The study's findings and limits: Blood obtained between 2004 and 2017 may reflect older ART regimens.

Each donor had at least one pre-ART and at least two post-ART PBMC samples. Deletions cut 2 bases from V and 5 bases from J, with 10 bases between. The CDR3 totals 13 residues. Germline V lookup: CDR1 MNHEY, CDR2 SVGAGI. This clone occurred a few times. Its cognate antigen is unknown. Assay version v3.0 of immunoSEQ was used, and it was run at survey level. The table came from immunoSEQ multiplex PCR; TCRdb's copy has only in-frame clones and leaves some out. The sample contains more than 20,000 clones, approximately 88% of which appear only once. The sample consisted of unsorted PBMCs, taken 1.8 years before starting antiretroviral therapy. The sequence derives from a man over 45 with HIV. This chain links TRBV6-5 with TRBJ2-7; D is tentatively TRBD1 or TRBD2 (5 bases each). In DNA, the CDR3 is TGTGCCAGCAGTTACCAGGGAGCTCACGAGCAGTACTTC. Protein: CASSYQGAHEQYF.